This TCR beta chain is from a study of blood T cell repertoires in COVID-19. About the study: Sample material is recorded as cDNA or gDNA derived from T cells, B-cell-depleted T cells, or PBMCs.

The table came from immunoSEQ multiplex PCR; TCRdb's copy has only in-frame clones and leaves some out. The sample records about 140,000 clones, about 74% being singletons. CDR3 length equals 11 residues. Trimming pared 6 bases from V and 6 bases from J, leaving 5 bases between. Germline values: CDR1 ENHRY, CDR2 SYGVKD. This clone was counted a few times. V usage is TRBV10-3 and J usage is TRBJ1-4; possible D gene TRBD1, 5 bases. The material sequenced was peripheral blood. This sequence was found in a man aged 50 to 59 with acute or convalescent COVID-19. CDR3: CAIRQDEKLFF. The CDR3 nucleotides read TGTGCCATCAGACAGGATGAAAAACTGTTTTTT.